A selection of T cell receptor beta chains follows, all from one sample in a study of blood T cell repertoires in COVID-19. Assay: immunoSEQ multiplex PCR; the TCRdb copy retains only in-frame clones and omits some. The sample includes about 670,000 clones, over 80% of them seen just once. Material for sequencing was peripheral blood. These receptors all come from a woman aged 18-30 years with acute or convalescent COVID-19. Both conserved end residues are part of each CDR3. D genes are given only for firm matches. The size field is filled for only some rows; it gives once, few, many or a size class.

d_call,v_call,clone_size,j_call,cdr3_nt,cdr3_aa
TRBD1,TRBV11-3,.,TRBJ2-2,TGTGCCAGCAGCACCCGACAGGGCACCGGGGAGCTGTTTTTT,CASSTRQGTGELFF
.,TRBV30,.,TRBJ2-7,TGTGCCTGGAGTGAACCCCACCGCAGCTCCTACGAGCAGTACTTC,CAWSEPHRSSYEQYF
.,TRBV5-1,once,TRBJ2-6,TGCGCCAGCAGCCCCCAGGACTCTGGGGCCAACGTCCTGACTTTC,CASSPQDSGANVLTF
.,TRBV11-2,.,TRBJ1-1,TGTGCCAGCAGCTCCAGGGCGCGAAACACTGAAGCTTTCTTT,CASSSRARNTEAFF
.,TRBV27,.,TRBJ2-7,TGTGCCAGCAGTTTATCGTCGGTATCCTACGAGCAGTACTTC,CASSLSSVSYEQYF
.,TRBV23-1,.,TRBJ2-3,TGCGCCAGCAGTCTAACACCACAACCATACACAGATACGCAGTATTTT,CASSLTPQPYTDTQYF
.,TRBV7-2,.,TRBJ2-7,TGTGCCAGCAGCCCGACAGACTACGAGCAGTACTTC,CASSPTDYEQYF
TRBD1,TRBV19,.,TRBJ1-1,TGTGCCAGTAGTAAGACAGGGAAGAGGATGAACACTGAAGCTTTCTTT,CASSKTGKRMNTEAFF
TRBD1,TRBV9,.,TRBJ2-2,TGTGCCAGCAGCGTCCTGGGACAGGCGAACACCGGGGAGCTGTTTTTT,CASSVLGQANTGELFF
.,TRBV9,.,TRBJ1-6,TGTGCCAGCAGCGTGACACAGGGCGATAATTCACCCCTCCACTTT,CASSVTQGDNSPLHF
TRBD1,TRBV6-5,.,TRBJ1-1,TGTGCCAGCAGTTCGGACAGGGGGTACGGCACTGAAGCTTTCTTT,CASSSDRGYGTEAFF
.,TRBV21-1,.,TRBJ1-6,TGTGCCAGCGGAAAATGGGCAGGGGTCGATTCACCCCTCCACTTT,CASGKWAGVDSPLHF
TRBD2,TRBV5-4,.,TRBJ2-1,TGTGCCAGCAGCTTGGCCCCTAGCGGGTACAATGAGCAGTTCTTC,CASSLAPSGYNEQFF
.,TRBV27,few,TRBJ1-5,TGTGCCAGCAGTTCGTTGGAGGGAGGCAATCAGCCCCAGCATTTT,CASSSLEGGNQPQHF
.,TRBV12-5,.,TRBJ2-7,TGTGCTAGTGGTTTGGGGACATCGATCTACGAGCAGTACTTC,CASGLGTSIYEQYF
TRBD1,TRBV29-1,.,TRBJ1-1,TGCAGCGCTGACGAGGGGGCGATGACTGAAGCTTTCTTT,CSADEGAMTEAFF
.,TRBV9,.,TRBJ2-1,TGTGCCAGCAGCGTAGTTGCCGGGACTCACAATGAGCAGTTCTTC,CASSVVAGTHNEQFF
.,TRBV13,.,TRBJ1-3,TGTGCCAGCAGCTTAGGCCTCCAGGGAAAGGCAAACACCATATATTTT,CASSLGLQGKANTIYF
TRBD1,TRBV7-2,.,TRBJ2-5,TGTGCCAGCAGCCTGGGACAGGGGGCGCTGGAGACCCAGTACTTC,CASSLGQGALETQYF
.,TRBV5-5,.,TRBJ2-1,TGTGCCAGCAGCTCCCTCAATGAGCAGTTCTTC,CASSSLNEQFF
.,TRBV19,.,TRBJ1-2,TGTGCCAGTAGTATAGTGGGCAGGGCCCAGACCTTC,CASSIVGRAQTF
.,TRBV12-5,once,TRBJ1-4,TGTGCTAGTGGTTTGCTCTTGCGGGGATCAGCAACTAATGAAAAACTGTTTTTT,CASGLLLRGSATNEKLFF
.,TRBV6-4,few,TRBJ2-3,TGTGCCAGCTCCCCCGGGGGCACAGATACGCAGTATTTT,CASSPGGTDTQYF